These T cell receptor beta chains were read from a single sample in a study of CD8 T cells in ankylosing spondylitis. Each CDR3 protein gets one entry after TCRdb re-called the 5' RACE reads with MiXCR. The sample consists of about 340,000 distinct CDR3 sequences, roughly 14% of them appearing once. Sequences were obtained from blood, either unsorted or a sorted T cell fraction (not recorded which). These receptors were obtained from a male donor with ankylosing spondylitis or in good health (not recorded which). CDR3s include the opening cysteine and the closing phenylalanine or tryptophan. A D gene is named only where the DNA matches it firmly. Clone size is not always given. Where it is, it says once, few, many or a class for expanded clones.

16	TRBV12-3/TRBV12-4	NA	TRBJ2-3	TRBD1	CASRTNRGPGTDTQYF	TGTGCCAGCAGGACTAACAGGGGGCCTGGCACAGATACGCAGTATTTT
16	TRBV4-1	many	TRBJ2-1	TRBD2	CASRAPGLAGGHEQFF	TGCGCCAGCAGAGCACCAGGACTAGCGGGAGGACATGAGCAGTTCTTC
15	TRBV4-2	NA	TRBJ1-1	NA	CASSQDIAPNTEAFF	TGTGCCAGCAGCCAAGATATTGCACCGAACACTGAAGCTTTCTTT
15	TRBV29-1	few	TRBJ2-3	TRBD2	CSLGLAGGTGDTQYF	TGCAGCTTGGGACTAGCGGGGGGGACTGGAGATACGCAGTATTTT
13	TRBV10-3	many	TRBJ2-1	NA	CAISGQGGIEQFF	TGTGCCATCAGTGGGCAAGGGGGTATTGAGCAGTTCTTC
14	TRBV12-3/TRBV12-4	few	TRBJ1-1	NA	CASSPGQGSAEAFF	TGTGCCAGCAGCCCCGGTCAGGGGAGCGCTGAAGCTTTCTTT
18	TRBV2	few	TRBJ1-6	NA	CASRSGGGVSSYNSPLHF	TGTGCCAGCAGGAGCGGAGGGGGGGTCAGCTCCTATAATTCACCCCTCCACTTT
17	TRBV12-3/TRBV12-4	many	TRBJ2-1	TRBD2	CASSLRLGTSGWNEQFF	TGTGCCAGCAGTTTAAGATTGGGGACTAGCGGGTGGAATGAGCAGTTCTTC
16	TRBV18	NA	TRBJ1-1	TRBD1	CASSPYLTGGHTEAFF	TGTGCCAGCTCACCGTATCTTACAGGGGGTCACACTGAAGCTTTCTTT
14	TRBV5-4	NA	TRBJ2-3	TRBD1	CASSLRQGPDTQYF	TGTGCCAGCAGCTTGAGACAGGGGCCAGATACGCAGTATTTT
17	TRBV29-1	few	TRBJ2-1	NA	CSVEDLGNSGLYNEQFF	TGCAGCGTTGAAGATCTAGGTAATAGCGGATTATACAATGAGCAGTTCTTC
11	TRBV20-1	many	TRBJ2-7	NA	CSAFQGYEQYF	TGCAGTGCTTTCCAGGGTTACGAGCAGTACTTC
12	TRBV12-3/TRBV12-4	many	TRBJ1-5	NA	CASSLDPVAQHF	TGTGCCAGCAGTTTGGACCCCGTCGCCCAGCATTTT
13	TRBV12-3/TRBV12-4	many	TRBJ1-2	NA	CASRRGAGYGYTF	TGTGCCAGCAGAAGGGGGGCGGGCTATGGCTACACCTTC
15	TRBV3-1	NA	TRBJ2-4	TRBD1	CASSWRQGVGNIQYF	TGTGCCAGCAGCTGGCGACAGGGCGTGGGGAACATTCAGTACTTC
15	TRBV7-2	NA	TRBJ2-3	NA	CASSLGLTGTDTQYF	TGTGCCAGCAGCTTGGGACTCACGGGCACAGATACGCAGTATTTT
16	TRBV6-1	few	TRBJ2-1	NA	CASSGPGSTGWNEQFF	TGTGCCAGCAGTGGGCCGGGTAGTACGGGGTGGAATGAGCAGTTCTTC
18	TRBV11-1	NA	TRBJ2-2	TRBD2	CASRRQQSGRRATGELFF	TGTGCCAGCCGACGACAACAAAGCGGGAGGAGGGCCACCGGGGAGCTGTTTTTT
16	TRBV7-8	few	TRBJ2-3	TRBD2	CASSTRLAGRGDTQYF	TGTGCCAGCAGCACGAGACTAGCGGGGAGAGGAGATACGCAGTATTTT
13	TRBV5-1	many	TRBJ1-2	NA	CASSAGGYHGYTF	TGCGCCAGCAGCGCCGGCGGATATCATGGCTACACCTTC
15	TRBV4-1	few	TRBJ2-3	NA	CASSRAGLSTDTQYF	TGCGCCAGCAGCCGCGCGGGACTTTCCACAGATACGCAGTATTTT
15	TRBV3-1	few	TRBJ2-1	NA	CASSRSDFSYNEQFF	TGTGCCAGCAGTCGCAGTGACTTCTCCTACAATGAGCAGTTCTTC
18	TRBV12-3/TRBV12-4	NA	TRBJ2-3	TRBD2	CTISFERGGPGGTDTQYF	TGTACCATCAGTTTCGAGCGGGGGGGCCCAGGAGGCACAGATACGCAGTATTTT
13	TRBV3-1	few	TRBJ1-2	TRBD1	CASSQPTGNGYTF	TGTGCCAGCAGCCAACCGACAGGGAATGGCTACACCTTC